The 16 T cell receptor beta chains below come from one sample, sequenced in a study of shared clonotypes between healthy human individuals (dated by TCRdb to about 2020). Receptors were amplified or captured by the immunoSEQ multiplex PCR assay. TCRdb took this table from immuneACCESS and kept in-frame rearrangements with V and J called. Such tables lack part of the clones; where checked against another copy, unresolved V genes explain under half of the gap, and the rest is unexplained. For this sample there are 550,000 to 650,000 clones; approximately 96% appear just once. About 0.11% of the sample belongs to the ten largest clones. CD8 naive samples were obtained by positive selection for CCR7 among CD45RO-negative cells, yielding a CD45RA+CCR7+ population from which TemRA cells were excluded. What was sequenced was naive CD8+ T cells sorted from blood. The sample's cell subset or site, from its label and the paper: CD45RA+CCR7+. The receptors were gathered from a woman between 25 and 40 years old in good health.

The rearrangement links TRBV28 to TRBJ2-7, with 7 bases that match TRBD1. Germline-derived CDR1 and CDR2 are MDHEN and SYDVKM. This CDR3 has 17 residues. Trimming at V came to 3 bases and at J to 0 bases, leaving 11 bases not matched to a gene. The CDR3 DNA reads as TGTGCCAGCAGTTTGAACCCCGGGACAGTGGGCTCCTACGAGCAGTACTTC. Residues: CASSLNPGTVGSYEQYF.

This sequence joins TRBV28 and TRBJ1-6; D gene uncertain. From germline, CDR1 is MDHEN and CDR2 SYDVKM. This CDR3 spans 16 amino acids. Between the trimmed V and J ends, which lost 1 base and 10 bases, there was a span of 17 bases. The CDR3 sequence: CASSLYGWEVGSPLHF. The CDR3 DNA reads TGTGCCAGCAGTTTATACGGGTGGGAGGTAGGGTCACCCCTCCACTTT.

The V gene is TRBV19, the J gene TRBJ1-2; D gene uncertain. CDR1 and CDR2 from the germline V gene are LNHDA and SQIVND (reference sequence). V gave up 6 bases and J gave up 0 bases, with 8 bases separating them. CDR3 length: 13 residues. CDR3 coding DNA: TGTGCCAGTAGGGGAACTGCTAACTATGGCTACACCTTC. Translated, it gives CASRGTANYGYTF.

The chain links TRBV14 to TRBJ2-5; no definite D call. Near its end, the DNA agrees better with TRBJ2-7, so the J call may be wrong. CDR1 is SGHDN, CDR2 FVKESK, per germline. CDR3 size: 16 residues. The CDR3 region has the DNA TGTGCCAGCAGCCAGTCGGACCGGGCCCCTCTCTACGAGCAGTACTTC. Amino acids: CASSQSDRAPLYEQYF.

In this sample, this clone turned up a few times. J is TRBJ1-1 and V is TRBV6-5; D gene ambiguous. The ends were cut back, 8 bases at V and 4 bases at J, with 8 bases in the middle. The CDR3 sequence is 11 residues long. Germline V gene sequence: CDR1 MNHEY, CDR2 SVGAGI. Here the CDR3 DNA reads TGTGCCAGCTTACATGGCACTGAAGCTTTCTTT. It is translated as CASLHGTEAFF.

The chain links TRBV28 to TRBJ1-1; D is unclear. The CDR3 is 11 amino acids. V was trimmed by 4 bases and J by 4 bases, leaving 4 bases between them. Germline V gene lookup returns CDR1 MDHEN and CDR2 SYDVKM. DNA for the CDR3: TGTGCCAGCAGTTATACCACTGAAGCTTTCTTT. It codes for CASSYTTEAFF.

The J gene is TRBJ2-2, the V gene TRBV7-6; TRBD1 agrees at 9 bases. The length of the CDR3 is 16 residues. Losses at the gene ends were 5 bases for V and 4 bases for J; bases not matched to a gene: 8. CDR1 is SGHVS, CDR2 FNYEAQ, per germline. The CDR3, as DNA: TGTGCCAGCAGCCCCGAGGCGGACAGGGGCACCGGGGAGCTGTTTTTT. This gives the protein CASSPEADRGTGELFF.

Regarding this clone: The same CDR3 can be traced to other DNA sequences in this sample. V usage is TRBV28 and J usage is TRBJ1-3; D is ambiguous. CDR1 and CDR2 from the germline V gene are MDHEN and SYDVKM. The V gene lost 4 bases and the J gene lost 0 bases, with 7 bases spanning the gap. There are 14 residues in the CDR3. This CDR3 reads CASSSRSSGNTIYF. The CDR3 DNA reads TGTGCCAGCAGTTCTAGGAGCTCTGGAAACACCATATATTTT.

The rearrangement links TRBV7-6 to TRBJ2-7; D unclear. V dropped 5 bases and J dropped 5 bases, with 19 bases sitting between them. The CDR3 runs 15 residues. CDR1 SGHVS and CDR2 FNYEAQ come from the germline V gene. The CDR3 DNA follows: TGTGCCAGCAGCCCCTCAGTTTTATCTCTCGACGAGCAGTACTTC. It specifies CASSPSVLSLDEQYF. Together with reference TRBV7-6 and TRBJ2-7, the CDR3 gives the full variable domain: GAGVSQSPRYKVTKRGQDVALRCDPISGHVSLYWYRQALGQGPEFLTYFNYEAQQDKSGLPNDRFSAERPEGSISTLTIQRTEQRDSAMYRCASSPSVLSLDEQYFGPGTRLTVT.

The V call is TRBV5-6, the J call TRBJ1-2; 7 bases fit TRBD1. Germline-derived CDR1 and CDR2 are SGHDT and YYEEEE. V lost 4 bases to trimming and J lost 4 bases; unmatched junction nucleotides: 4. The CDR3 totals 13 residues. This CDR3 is CASSPGGVYGYTF. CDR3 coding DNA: TGTGCCAGCAGCCCAGGGGGTGTCTATGGCTACACCTTC.

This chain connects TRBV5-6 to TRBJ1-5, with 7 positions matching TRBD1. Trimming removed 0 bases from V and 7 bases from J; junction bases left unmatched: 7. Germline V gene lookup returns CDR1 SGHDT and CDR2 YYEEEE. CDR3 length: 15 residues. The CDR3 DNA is TGTGCCAGCAGCTTGGCCGAACAGGGGTTACAGCCCCAGCATTTT. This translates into CASSLAEQGLQPQHF.

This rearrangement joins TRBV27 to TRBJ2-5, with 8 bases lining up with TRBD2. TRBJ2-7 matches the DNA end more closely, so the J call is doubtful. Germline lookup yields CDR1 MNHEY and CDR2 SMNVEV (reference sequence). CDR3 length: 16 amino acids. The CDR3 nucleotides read TGTGCCAGCAGTCCGACCACGGGGGGGGAGGAGGACGAGCAGTACTTC. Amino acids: CASSPTTGGEEDEQYF.

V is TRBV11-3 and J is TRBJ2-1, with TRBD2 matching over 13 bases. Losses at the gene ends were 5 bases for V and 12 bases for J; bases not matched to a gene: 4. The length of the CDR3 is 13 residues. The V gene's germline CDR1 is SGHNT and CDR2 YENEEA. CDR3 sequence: CASSLGLAGRQFF. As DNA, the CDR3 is TGTGCCAGCAGCCTGGGACTAGCGGGAAGGCAGTTCTTC.

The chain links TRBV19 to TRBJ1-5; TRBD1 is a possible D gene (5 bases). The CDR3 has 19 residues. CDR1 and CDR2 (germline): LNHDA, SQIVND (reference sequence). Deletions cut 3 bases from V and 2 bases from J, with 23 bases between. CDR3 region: CASSMNPDTIIGGNQPQHF. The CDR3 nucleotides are TGTGCCAGTAGTATGAACCCGGACACCATTATAGGGGGCAATCAGCCCCAGCATTTT.

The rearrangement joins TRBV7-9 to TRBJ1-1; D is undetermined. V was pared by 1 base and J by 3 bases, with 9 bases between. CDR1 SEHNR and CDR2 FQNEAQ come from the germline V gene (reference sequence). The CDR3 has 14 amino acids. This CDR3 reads CASSLVFEHTEAFF. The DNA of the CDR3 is TGTGCCAGCAGCTTAGTTTTCGAGCACACTGAAGCTTTCTTT.

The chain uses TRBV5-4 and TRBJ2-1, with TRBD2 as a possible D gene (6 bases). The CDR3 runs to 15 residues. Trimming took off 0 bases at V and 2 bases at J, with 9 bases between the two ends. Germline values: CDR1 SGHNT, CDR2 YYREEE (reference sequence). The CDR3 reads CASSLASEPYNEQFF. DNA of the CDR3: TGTGCCAGCAGCTTGGCTAGCGAACCCTACAATGAGCAGTTCTTC. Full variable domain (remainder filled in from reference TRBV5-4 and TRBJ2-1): ETGVTQSPTHLIKTRGQQVTLRCSSQSGHNTVSWYQQALGQGPQFIFQYYREEENGRGNFPPRFSGLQFPNYSSELNVNALELDDSALYLCASSLASEPYNEQFFGPGTRLTVL.